Each of the 17 T cell receptor beta chains below was sequenced from the same sample in a study of radiotherapy plus CTLA-4 blockade in lung cancer. Clones were read by immunoSEQ multiplex PCR, and TCRdb kept only the in-frame ones, dropping some. The sample includes some 110,000 clones, 80% to 90% seen only once; the top ten take 5.5% to 8%. Source: peripheral blood, taken from a patient treated with radiotherapy plus ipilimumab. Every receptor here comes from a human donor with non-small cell lung cancer that progressed on radiotherapy plus ipilimumab.

This clone is a singleton in its sample. The chain employs TRBV19 and TRBJ1-5; TRBD1 might be the D (6 bases). The germline V gene encodes CDR1 LNHDA and CDR2 SQIVND (reference sequence). Trimming removed 5 bases from V and 1 base from J, with 18 bases in between. The CDR3 runs 17 residues. CDR3 protein: CASSFLVWGASNQPQHF. The CDR3 DNA reads as TGTGCCAGTAGTTTCCTTGTCTGGGGGGCGAGCAATCAGCCCCAGCATTTT.

The rearrangement uses TRBV6-1 and TRBJ2-5; 10 bases align to TRBD2. The germline gives CDR1 MNHNS, CDR2 SASEGT. J was trimmed by 5 bases and V by 2 bases; bases with no gene match: 8. There are 16 residues in the CDR3. CDR3 loop: CASSESSGSMWETQYF. The CDR3 coding sequence is TGTGCCAGCAGTGAATCTAGCGGGAGTATGTGGGAGACCCAGTACTTC.

This clone was detected once. The chain employs TRBV14 and TRBJ2-7, with a weak D call TRBD2 (5 bases). V lost 3 bases and J 7 bases, leaving 22 bases between the germline ends. The CDR3 contains 16 residues. The germline V gene encodes CDR1 SGHDN and CDR2 FVKESK. Here the CDR3 reads CASSQRASLGRWEQYF. DNA of the CDR3: TGTGCCAGCAGCCAGAGAGCGTCCCTAGGGAGATGGGAGCAGTACTTC.

This clone has a handful of counts. J is TRBJ1-1 and V is TRBV19; 7 bases map to TRBD1. The J segment lost 1 base and the V segment lost 5 bases, leaving 4 bases of the junction unmatched. Germline CDR1 reads LNHDA; CDR2 reads SQIVND (reference sequence). CDR3 length: 14 residues. In DNA, the CDR3 is TGTGCCAGTAGTCGGGACAGCCAGAACACTGAAGCTTTCTTT. Translated: CASSRDSQNTEAFF. Using reference TRBV19 and TRBJ1-1 for the parts outside the CDR3, the full variable domain is DGGITQSPKYLFRKEGQNVTLSCEQNLNHDAMYWYRQDPGQGLRLIYYSQIVNDFQKGDIAEGYSVSREKKESFPLTVTSAQKNPTAFYLCASSRDSQNTEAFFGQGTRLTVV.

J is TRBJ2-5 and V is TRBV5-1; D is uncertain. This CDR3 has 15 amino acids. V dropped 0 bases and J dropped 5 bases, with 14 bases sitting between them. Germline assignment: CDR1 SGHRS and CDR2 YFSETQ. The CDR3 nucleotides read TGCGCCAGCAGCTTGGTAGCTTCCCAGAGGGAGACCCAGTACTTC. It is translated as CASSLVASQRETQYF.

This chain uses TRBV18 with TRBJ2-2, with D tentatively TRBD1 (5 bases). The CDR3 length is 18 residues. The germline V and J ends were trimmed by 4 bases and 0 bases, with 18 bases remaining between them. Per germline, CDR1 KGHSH and CDR2 LQKENI. CDR3 amino acids: CASSLTGKGAANTGELFF. CDR3 nucleotide sequence: TGTGCCAGCTCACTAACCGGAAAAGGGGCTGCGAACACCGGGGAGCTGTTTTTT. Filled out from reference TRBV18 and TRBJ2-2, the complete variable domain reads NAGVMQNPRHLVRRRGQEARLRCSPMKGHSHVYWYRQLPEEGLKFMVYLQKENIIDESGMPKERFSAEFPKEGPSILRIQQVVRGDSAAYFCASSLTGKGAANTGELFFGEGSRLTVL.

This rearrangement joins TRBV7-9 to TRBJ2-1; 7 bases align to TRBD2. The CDR3 is 13 amino acids. The ends lost 4 bases at V and 11 bases at J; junction bases unmatched: 8. Germline assignment: CDR1 SEHNR and CDR2 FQNEAQ (reference sequence). In nucleotides, the CDR3 is TGTGCCAGCAGCTCGTCAACTAGCGTTAAGCAGTTCTTC. Its translation is CASSSSTSVKQFF.

This clone showed up just once. This chain joins TRBV7-3 and TRBJ2-6; no reliable D call. The CDR3 contains 16 residues. Trimming removed 7 bases from V and 3 bases from J, with 16 bases in between. Germline CDR1 is SGHTA and CDR2 is FQGTGA. CDR3 sequence: CASTPKENLGANVLTF. The CDR3 region has the DNA TGTGCCAGCACCCCAAAGGAGAATCTTGGGGCCAACGTCCTGACTTTC.

This clone was found once. The rearrangement joins TRBV9 to TRBJ1-5; D unclear. V lost 0 bases, J lost 4 bases, and 14 bases lay in between. Germline loops: CDR1 SGDLS, CDR2 YYNGEE. CDR3 size: 16 residues. This CDR3 reads CASSVGAGERNQPQHF. DNA of the CDR3: TGTGCCAGCAGCGTAGGTGCCGGGGAAAGAAATCAGCCCCAGCATTTT.

This clone appeared a single time. In DNA form, the CDR3 reads TGTGCCAGCAGCCTGCCCGCCGGAAACACCATATATTTT. This gives the protein CASSLPAGNTIYF. V usage is TRBV25-1 and J usage is TRBJ1-3; no clear D gene. The CDR3 length is 13 residues. Deletions cut 6 bases from V and 4 bases from J, with 10 bases between. The germline gives CDR1 MGHDK, CDR2 SYGVNS. Together with reference TRBV25-1 and TRBJ1-3, the CDR3 gives the full variable domain: EADIYQTPRYLVIGTGKKITLECSQTMGHDKMYWYQQDPGMELHLIHYSYGVNSTEKGDLSSESTVSRIRTEHFPLTLESARPSHTSQYLCASSLPAGNTIYFGEGSWLTVV.

The V gene is TRBV7-9, the J gene TRBJ2-1; TRBD2 aligns across 11 bases. From germline, CDR1 is SEHNR and CDR2 FQNEAQ (reference sequence). Trimming cost V 5 bases and J 4 bases; bases outside gene matches: 4. This CDR3 contains 15 residues. The CDR3 reads CASSQLAGGYNEQFF. The CDR3 coding sequence is TGTGCCAGCAGCCAGTTAGCGGGAGGGTACAATGAGCAGTTCTTC.

The chain has TRBV6-5 and TRBJ2-7, with D unclear. The germline V gene has CDR1 MNHEY and CDR2 SVGAGI. Trimming removed 4 bases from V and 2 bases from J, with 15 bases in between. The CDR3 covers 15 residues. CDR3 amino acids: CASSFAPPPAYEQYF. CDR3 nucleotides: TGTGCCAGCAGTTTCGCTCCCCCTCCGGCCTACGAGCAGTACTTC.

The V gene is TRBV6-1, the J gene TRBJ1-2, with 7 bases lining up with TRBD1. The J segment lost 2 bases and the V segment lost 2 bases, leaving 2 bases of the junction unmatched. The V gene's germline CDR1 is MNHNS and CDR2 SASEGT. CDR3 length: 14 residues. The CDR3 loop reads CASSEQTGNYGYTF. The CDR3 nucleotides are TGTGCCAGCAGTGAACAGACAGGGAACTATGGCTACACCTTC.

The V call is TRBV5-4, the J call TRBJ1-2, with TRBD1 as a possible D gene (6 bases). V was cut by 0 bases and J by 8 bases, with 11 bases left in between. Germline values: CDR1 SGHNT, CDR2 YYREEE (reference sequence). The length of the CDR3 is 13 residues. The CDR3 bases are TGTGCCAGCAGCTTGGAAACAGGGAAAGGCTACACCTTC. Protein: CASSLETGKGYTF. The full variable domain, rest sourced from reference TRBV5-4 and TRBJ1-2, is ETGVTQSPTHLIKTRGQQVTLRCSSQSGHNTVSWYQQALGQGPQFIFQYYREEENGRGNFPPRFSGLQFPNYSSELNVNALELDDSALYLCASSLETGKGYTFGSGTRLTVV.

The rearrangement uses TRBV11-2 and TRBJ2-5; 12 nucleotides line up with TRBD2. The germline gives CDR1 SGHAT, CDR2 FQNNGV. The CDR3 spans 16 residues. The V and J ends lost 1 base and 1 base, in that order; junction bases with no gene match: 1. CDR3 coding DNA: TGTGCCAGCAGCTTAGGACTAGCGGGAGCCCAAGAGACCCAGTACTTC. Translated: CASSLGLAGAQETQYF. Supplemented by reference TRBV11-2 and TRBJ2-5, the full variable domain reads EAGVAQSPRYKIIEKRQSVAFWCNPISGHATLYWYQQILGQGPKLLIQFQNNGVVDDSQLPKDRFSAERLKGVDSTLKIQPAKLEDSAVYLCASSLGLAGAQETQYFGPGTRLLVL.

V and J are TRBV6-6 and TRBJ2-2; D is perhaps TRBD1 or TRBD2 (5 bases each). The CDR3 is 14 residues long. Trimming shortened V by 7 bases and J by 1 base, and 10 bases separated the two germline ends. Germline values: CDR1 MNHNY, CDR2 SVGAGI (reference sequence). The CDR3 region has the DNA TGTGCCAGCACGGGGCAGAAGAACACCGGGGAGCTGTTTTTT. It encodes CASTGQKNTGELFF.

This chain links TRBV11-2 with TRBJ1-1, with D uncertain. The CDR3 consists of 13 residues. CDR1 and CDR2 (germline): SGHAT, FQNNGV. With 3 bases removed from V and 0 bases from J, the gap between germline ends came to 5 bases. CDR3 DNA: TGTGCCAGCAGCTTCGGGTTGAACACTGAAGCTTTCTTT. Amino acids: CASSFGLNTEAFF. Looking up the rest from reference TRBV11-2 and TRBJ1-1 gives the full variable domain: EAGVAQSPRYKIIEKRQSVAFWCNPISGHATLYWYQQILGQGPKLLIQFQNNGVVDDSQLPKDRFSAERLKGVDSTLKIQPAKLEDSAVYLCASSFGLNTEAFFGQGTRLTVV.